This T cell receptor (beta chain) was sequenced for a study of persistence of HIV-infected CD4 T cells. Study-wide results and caveats: Antigen-responding cells were enriched for degenerate expanded CDR3beta sequences.

This clone came up a few times. Its antigen is undetermined. Anti-CD3/anti-CD28 beads served as a nonspecific positive control stimulus. Sorting of responding CD4+ T cells relied on upregulated CD40 ligand together with CD69. This was the immunoSEQ version 4 assay in survey mode. Template was genomic DNA at 8 to 10 ng/uL, with up to 1 ug used per sample. Assay used: immunoSEQ multiplex PCR; TCRdb lists only in-frame clones, some missing. The data contain tens of thousands of clones, 88% of them singletons. This TCR was recovered from an adult woman with HIV who was CMV-seropositive. Sequences were derived from CD4+ T cells sorted from PBMCs after roughly 19-hour stimulation, sampled from a patient who received antiretroviral therapy.

CDR3 coding DNA: TGTGCCATCAGTGCGAGATTCACTCCCATTAGCAATCAGCCCCAGCATTTT. Translated: CAISARFTPISNQPQHF. V gene TRBV10-3 combines with J gene TRBJ1-5, with D uncertain. Germline V CDR1 and CDR2: ENHRY, SYGVKD. V lost 4 bases and J lost 0, with 16 bases in between. CDR3 length: 17 residues.